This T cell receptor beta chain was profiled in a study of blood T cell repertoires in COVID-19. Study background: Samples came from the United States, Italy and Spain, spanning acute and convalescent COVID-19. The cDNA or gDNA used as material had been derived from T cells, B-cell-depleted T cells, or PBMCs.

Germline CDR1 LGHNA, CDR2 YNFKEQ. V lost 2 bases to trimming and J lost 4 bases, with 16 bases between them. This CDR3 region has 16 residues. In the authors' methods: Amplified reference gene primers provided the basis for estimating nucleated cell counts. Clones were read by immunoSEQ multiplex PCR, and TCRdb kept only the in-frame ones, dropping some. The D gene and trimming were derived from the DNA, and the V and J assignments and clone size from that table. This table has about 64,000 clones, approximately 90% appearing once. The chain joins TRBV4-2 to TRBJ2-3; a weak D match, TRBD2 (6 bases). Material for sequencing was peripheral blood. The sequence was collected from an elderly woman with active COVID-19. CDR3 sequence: CASSQLLGGNADTQYF. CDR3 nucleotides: TGTGCCAGCAGCCAATTACTTGGCGGGAACGCAGATACGCAGTATTTT.